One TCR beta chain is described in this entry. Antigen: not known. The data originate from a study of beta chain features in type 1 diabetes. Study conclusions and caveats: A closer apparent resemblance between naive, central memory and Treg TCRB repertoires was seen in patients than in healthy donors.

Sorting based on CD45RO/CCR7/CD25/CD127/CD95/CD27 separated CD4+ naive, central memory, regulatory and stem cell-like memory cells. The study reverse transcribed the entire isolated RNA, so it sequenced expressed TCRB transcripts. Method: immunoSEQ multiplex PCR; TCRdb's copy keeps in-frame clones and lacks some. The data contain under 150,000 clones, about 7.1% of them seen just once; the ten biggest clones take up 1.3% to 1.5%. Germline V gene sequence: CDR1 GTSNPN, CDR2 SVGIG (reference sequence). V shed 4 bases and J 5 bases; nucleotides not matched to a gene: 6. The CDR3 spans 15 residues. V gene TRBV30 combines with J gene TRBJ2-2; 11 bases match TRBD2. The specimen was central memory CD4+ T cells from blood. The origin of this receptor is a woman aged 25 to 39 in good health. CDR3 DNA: TGTGCCTGGATAGCGGGAGGGCCCAGGACCGGGGAGCTGTTTTTT. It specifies CAWIAGGPRTGELFF.